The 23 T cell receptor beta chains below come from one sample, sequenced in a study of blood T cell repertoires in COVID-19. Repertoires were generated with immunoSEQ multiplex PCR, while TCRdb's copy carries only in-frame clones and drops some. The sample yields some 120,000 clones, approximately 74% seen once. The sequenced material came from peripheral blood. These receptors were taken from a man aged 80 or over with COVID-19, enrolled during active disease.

DNA for the CDR3: TGTGCCAGCAGACTAGCGGGAGGTACCTACGAGCAGTACTTC. This sequence encodes CASRLAGGTYEQYF. This chain connects TRBV28 to TRBJ2-7, with 12 nucleotides matching TRBD2. Germline-derived CDR1 and CDR2 are MDHEN and SYDVKM. The CDR3 loop spans 14 amino acids. J lost 2 bases, V lost 6 bases, and 2 bases had no gene match.

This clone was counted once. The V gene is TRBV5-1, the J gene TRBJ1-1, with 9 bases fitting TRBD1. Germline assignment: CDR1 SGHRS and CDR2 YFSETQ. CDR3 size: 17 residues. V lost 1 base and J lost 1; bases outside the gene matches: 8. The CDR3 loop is CASSLTPGQGKNTEAFF. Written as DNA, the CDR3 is TGCGCCAGCAGCTTGACCCCGGGACAGGGAAAGAACACTGAAGCTTTCTTT.

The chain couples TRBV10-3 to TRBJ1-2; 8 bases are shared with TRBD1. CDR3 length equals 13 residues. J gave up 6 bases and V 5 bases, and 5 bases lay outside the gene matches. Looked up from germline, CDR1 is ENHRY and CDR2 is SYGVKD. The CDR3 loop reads CAISSTGENGYTF. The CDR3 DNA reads TGTGCCATCAGTTCGACAGGGGAGAATGGCTACACCTTC.

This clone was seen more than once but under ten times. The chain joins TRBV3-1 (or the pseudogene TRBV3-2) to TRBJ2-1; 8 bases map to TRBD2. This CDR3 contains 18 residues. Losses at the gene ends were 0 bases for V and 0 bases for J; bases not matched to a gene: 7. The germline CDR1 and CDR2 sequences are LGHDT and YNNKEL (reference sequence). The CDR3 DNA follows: TGTGCCAGCAGCCAAGAAGAGGAAGCGGGAGCCTCCTACAATGAGCAGTTCTTC. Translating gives CASSQEEEAGASYNEQFF.

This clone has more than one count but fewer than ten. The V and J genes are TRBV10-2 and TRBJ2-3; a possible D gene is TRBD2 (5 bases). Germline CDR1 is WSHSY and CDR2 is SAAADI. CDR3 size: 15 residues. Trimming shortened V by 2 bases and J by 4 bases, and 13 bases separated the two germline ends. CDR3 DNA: TGCGCCAGCAGTGAGCCCCACGGGAACGCAGATACGCAGTATTTT. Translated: CASSEPHGNADTQYF.

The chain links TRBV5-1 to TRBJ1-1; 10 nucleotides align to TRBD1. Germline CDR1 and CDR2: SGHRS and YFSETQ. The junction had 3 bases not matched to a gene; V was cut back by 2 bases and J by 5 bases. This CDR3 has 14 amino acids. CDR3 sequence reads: CASSFRGQGTEAFF. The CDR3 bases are TGCGCCAGCAGCTTCCGGGGACAGGGGACTGAAGCTTTCTTT.

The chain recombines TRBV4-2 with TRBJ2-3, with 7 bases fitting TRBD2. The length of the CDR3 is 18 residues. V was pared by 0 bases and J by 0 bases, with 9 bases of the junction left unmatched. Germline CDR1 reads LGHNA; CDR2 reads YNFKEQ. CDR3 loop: CASSQDPQTSTSTDTQYF. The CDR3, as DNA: TGTGCCAGCAGCCAAGACCCTCAGACTAGCACCAGCACAGATACGCAGTATTTT.

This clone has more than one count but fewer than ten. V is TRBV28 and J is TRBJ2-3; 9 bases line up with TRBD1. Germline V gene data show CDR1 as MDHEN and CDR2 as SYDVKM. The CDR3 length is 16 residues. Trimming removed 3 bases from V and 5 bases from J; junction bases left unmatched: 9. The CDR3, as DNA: TGTGCCAGCAGTTTGGGGGGACAGGGCCCTAGAGATACGCAGTATTTT. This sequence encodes CASSLGGQGPRDTQYF.

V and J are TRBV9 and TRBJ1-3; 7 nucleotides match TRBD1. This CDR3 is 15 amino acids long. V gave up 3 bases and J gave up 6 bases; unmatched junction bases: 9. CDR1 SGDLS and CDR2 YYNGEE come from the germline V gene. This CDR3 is CASSGQGAHPNTIYF. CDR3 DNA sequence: TGTGCCAGCAGCGGACAGGGAGCCCACCCAAACACCATATATTTT.

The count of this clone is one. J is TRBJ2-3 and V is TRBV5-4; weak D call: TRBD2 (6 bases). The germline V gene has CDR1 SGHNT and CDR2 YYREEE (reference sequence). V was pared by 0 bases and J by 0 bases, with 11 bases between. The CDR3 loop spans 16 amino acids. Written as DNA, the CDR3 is TGTGCCAGCAGCTTGGCCGGGCGGGGTAGCACAGATACGCAGTATTTT. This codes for CASSLAGRGSTDTQYF.

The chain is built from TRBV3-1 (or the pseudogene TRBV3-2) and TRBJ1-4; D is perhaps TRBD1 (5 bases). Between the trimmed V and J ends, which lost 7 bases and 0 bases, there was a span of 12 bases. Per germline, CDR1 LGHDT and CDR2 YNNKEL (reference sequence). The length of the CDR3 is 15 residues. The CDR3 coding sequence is TGTGCCAGCAAGGGGCGGTTTGCAACTAATGAAAAACTGTTTTTT. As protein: CASKGRFATNEKLFF.

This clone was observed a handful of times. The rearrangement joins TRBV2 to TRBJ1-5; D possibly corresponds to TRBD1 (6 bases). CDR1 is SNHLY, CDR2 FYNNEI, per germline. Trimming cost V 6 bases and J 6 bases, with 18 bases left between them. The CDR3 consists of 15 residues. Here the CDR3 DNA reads TGTGCCAGCAGCGGACAGATCTGGATTGGTCAGCCCCAGCATTTT. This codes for CASSGQIWIGQPQHF.

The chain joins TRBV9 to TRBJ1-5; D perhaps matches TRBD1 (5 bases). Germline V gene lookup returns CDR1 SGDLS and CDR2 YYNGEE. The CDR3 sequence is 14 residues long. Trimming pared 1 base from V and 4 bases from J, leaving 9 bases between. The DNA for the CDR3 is TGTGCCAGCAGCGTATATGGGACTAATCAGCCCCAGCATTTT. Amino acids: CASSVYGTNQPQHF.

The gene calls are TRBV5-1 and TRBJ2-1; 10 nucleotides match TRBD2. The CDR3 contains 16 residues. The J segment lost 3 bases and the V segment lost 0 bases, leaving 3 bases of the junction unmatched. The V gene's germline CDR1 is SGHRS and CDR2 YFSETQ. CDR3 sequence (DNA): TGCGCCAGCAGCTTGGTGTCTAGCGGGAGCTACAATGAGCAGTTCTTC. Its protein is CASSLVSSGSYNEQFF.

This CDR3 is CASSREANTEAFF. The CDR3 nucleotides read TGTGCCAGCAGCCGCGAGGCGAACACTGAAGCTTTCTTT. The V gene is TRBV7-8, the J gene TRBJ1-1; D is undetermined. The CDR3 has 13 residues. With 5 bases removed from V and 1 base from J, the gap between germline ends came to 8 bases. Germline V gives CDR1 SGHVS, CDR2 FQNEAQ. The variable domain in full, completed from reference TRBV7-8 and TRBJ1-1, reads GAGVSQSPRYKVAKRGQDVALRCDPISGHVSLFWYQQALGQGPEFLTYFQNEAQLDKSGLPSDRFFAERPEGSVSTLKIQRTQQEDSAVYLCASSREANTEAFFGQGTRLTVV.

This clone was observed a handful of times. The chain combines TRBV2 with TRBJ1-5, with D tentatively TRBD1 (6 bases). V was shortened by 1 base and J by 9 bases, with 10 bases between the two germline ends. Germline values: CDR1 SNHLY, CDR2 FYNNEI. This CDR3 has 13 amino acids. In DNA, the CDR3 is TGTGCCAGCAGTGAAGGAGGGGGAAGGCCCCAGCATTTT. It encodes CASSEGGGRPQHF.

In DNA form, the CDR3 reads TGTGCCAGCAGCTTAATCGGGGACAACCAAGAGACCCAGTACTTC. It codes for CASSLIGDNQETQYF. The rearrangement joins TRBV7-3 to TRBJ2-5; weak D call: TRBD1 (6 bases). V was trimmed by 1 base and J by 0 bases, leaving 9 bases between them. The CDR3 is 15 amino acids. Germline CDR1 SGHTA, CDR2 FQGTGA. Full variable domain (outside the CDR3, taken from reference TRBV7-3 and TRBJ2-5): GAGVSQTPSNKVTEKGKYVELRCDPISGHTALYWYRQSLGQGPEFLIYFQGTGAADDSGLPNDRFFAVRPEGSVSTLKIQRTERGDSAVYLCASSLIGDNQETQYFGPGTRLLVL.

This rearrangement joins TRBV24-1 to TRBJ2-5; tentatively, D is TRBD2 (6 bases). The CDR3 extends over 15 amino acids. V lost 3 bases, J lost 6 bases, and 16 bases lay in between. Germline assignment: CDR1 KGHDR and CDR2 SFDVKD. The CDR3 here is CATSDAGRMIKTQYF. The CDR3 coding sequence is TGTGCCACCAGTGATGCAGGGAGGATGATTAAGACCCAGTACTTC.

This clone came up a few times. DNA of the CDR3: TGTGCCAGCAGCTTAGTGGACTACCCGACCGGCGAGCAGTACTTC. Amino acids: CASSLVDYPTGEQYF. J is TRBJ2-7 and V is TRBV7-9, with D possibly being TRBD2 (6 bases). Trimming removed 1 base from V and 6 bases from J, with 16 bases in between. CDR3 length: 15 residues. Germline V CDR1 and CDR2: SEHNR, FQNEAQ (reference sequence).

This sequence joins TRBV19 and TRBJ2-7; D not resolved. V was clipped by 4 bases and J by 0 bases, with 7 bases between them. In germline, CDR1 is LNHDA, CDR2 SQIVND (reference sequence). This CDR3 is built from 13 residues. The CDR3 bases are TGTGCCAGTAGTAAATTTAGCTCCTACGAGCAGTACTTC. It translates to CASSKFSSYEQYF.

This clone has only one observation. CDR3 sequence: CASSSPSSGRTDTQYF. In nucleotides, the CDR3 is TGTGCCAGCAGTTCCCCCTCCAGCGGGAGAACAGATACGCAGTATTTT. This chain connects TRBV28 to TRBJ2-3, with TRBD2 matching over 8 bases. CDR1 is MDHEN and CDR2 is SYDVKM in the germline V gene. The CDR3 sequence is 16 residues long. With V trimmed by 4 bases and J by 3 bases, 9 bases remained unmatched. Full variable domain (outside the CDR3, taken from reference TRBV28 and TRBJ2-3): DVKVTQSSRYLVKRTGEKVFLECVQDMDHENMFWYRQDPGLGLRLIYFSYDVKMKEKGDIPEGYSVSREKKERFSLILESASTNQTSMYLCASSSPSSGRTDTQYFGPGTRLTVL.

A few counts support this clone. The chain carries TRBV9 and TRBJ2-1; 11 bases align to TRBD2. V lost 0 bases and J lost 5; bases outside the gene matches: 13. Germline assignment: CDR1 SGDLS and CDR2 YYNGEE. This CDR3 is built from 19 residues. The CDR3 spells CASSVVGLAGGRIDNEQFF. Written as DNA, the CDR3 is TGTGCCAGCAGCGTAGTCGGGCTAGCGGGGGGCAGGATAGACAATGAGCAGTTCTTC.

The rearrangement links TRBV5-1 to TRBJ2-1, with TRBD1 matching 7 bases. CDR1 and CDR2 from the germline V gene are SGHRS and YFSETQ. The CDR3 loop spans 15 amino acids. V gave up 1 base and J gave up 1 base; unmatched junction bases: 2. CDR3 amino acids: CASSLTGASYNEQFF. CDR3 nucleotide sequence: TGCGCCAGCAGCTTGACAGGGGCTTCCTACAATGAGCAGTTCTTC.